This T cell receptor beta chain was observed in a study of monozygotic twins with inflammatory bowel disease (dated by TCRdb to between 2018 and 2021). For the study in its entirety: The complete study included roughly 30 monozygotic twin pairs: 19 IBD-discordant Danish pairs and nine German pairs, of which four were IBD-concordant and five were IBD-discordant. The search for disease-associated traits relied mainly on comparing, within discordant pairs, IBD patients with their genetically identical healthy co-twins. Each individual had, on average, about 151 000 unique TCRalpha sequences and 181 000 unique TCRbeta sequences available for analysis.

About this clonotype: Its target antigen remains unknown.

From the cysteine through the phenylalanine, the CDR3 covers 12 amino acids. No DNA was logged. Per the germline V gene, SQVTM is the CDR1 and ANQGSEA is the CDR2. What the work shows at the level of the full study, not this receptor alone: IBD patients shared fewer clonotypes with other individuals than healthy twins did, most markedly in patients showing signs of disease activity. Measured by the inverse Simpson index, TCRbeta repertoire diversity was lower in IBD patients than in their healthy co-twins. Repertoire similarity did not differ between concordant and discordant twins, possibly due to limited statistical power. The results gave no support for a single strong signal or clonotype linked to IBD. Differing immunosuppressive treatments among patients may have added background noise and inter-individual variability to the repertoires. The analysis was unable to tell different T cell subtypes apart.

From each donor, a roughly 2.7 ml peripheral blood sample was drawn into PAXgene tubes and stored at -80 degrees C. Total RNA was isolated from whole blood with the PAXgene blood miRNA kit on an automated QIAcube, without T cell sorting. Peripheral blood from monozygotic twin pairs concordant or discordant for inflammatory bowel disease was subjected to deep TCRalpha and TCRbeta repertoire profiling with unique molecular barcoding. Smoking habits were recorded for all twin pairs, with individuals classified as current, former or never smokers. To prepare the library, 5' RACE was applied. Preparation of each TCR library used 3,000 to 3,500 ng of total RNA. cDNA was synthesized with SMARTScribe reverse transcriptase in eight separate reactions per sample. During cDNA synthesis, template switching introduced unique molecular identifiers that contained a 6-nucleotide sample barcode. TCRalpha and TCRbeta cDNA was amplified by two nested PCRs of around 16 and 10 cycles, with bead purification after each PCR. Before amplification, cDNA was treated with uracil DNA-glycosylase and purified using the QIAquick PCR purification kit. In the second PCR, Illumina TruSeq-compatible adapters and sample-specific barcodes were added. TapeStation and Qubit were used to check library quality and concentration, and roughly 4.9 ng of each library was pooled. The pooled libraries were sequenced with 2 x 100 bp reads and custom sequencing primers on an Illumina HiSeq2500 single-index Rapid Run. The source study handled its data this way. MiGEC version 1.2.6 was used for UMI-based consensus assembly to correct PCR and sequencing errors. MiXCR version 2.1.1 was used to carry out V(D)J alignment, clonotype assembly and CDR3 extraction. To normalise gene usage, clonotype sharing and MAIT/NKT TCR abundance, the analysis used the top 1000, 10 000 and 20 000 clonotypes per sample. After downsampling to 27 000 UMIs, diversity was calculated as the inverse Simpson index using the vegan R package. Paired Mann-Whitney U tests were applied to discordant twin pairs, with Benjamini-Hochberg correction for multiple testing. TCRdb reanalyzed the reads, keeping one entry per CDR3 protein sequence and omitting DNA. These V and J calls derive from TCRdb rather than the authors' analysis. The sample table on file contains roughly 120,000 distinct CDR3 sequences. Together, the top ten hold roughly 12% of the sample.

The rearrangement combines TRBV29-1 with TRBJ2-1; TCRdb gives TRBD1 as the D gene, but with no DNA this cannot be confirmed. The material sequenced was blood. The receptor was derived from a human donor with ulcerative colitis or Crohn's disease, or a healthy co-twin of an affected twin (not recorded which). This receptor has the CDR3 CSADRGLNEQFF.